Shown below are 23 T cell receptor beta chains from a single sample sequenced in a study of identifying expanded T cells in peripheral blood. Here immunoSEQ multiplex PCR was the method, and the copy in TCRdb shows in-frame clones only, minus some. The sample shows around 100,000 clones, around 88% of them seen only once. The sample comprised blood. The receptors stem from a person aged 18-70 years in good health.

The chain uses TRBV6-5 and TRBJ1-1, with no clear D. Germline V gene sequence: CDR1 MNHEY, CDR2 SVGAGI. The V gene lost 5 bases and the J gene lost 3 bases, with 16 bases spanning the gap. The CDR3 is 15 residues long. The CDR3 DNA reads TGTGCCAGCAGTCTCGGTCGGCGTGGGGACACTGAAGCTTTCTTT. Translation: CASSLGRRGDTEAFF.

Only one count was recorded for this clone. The junction and the germline gene differ at one end; a read error may be behind it. The V call is TRBV6-5, the J call TRBJ1-1; D not resolved. Germline V CDR1 and CDR2: MNHEY, SVGAGI. This CDR3 has 14 residues. CDR3 loop: CASSYDAANSEAFF. CDR3 in DNA: TGTGCCAGCAGTTACGACGCCGCCAACAGTGAAGCTTTCTTT.

The genes are TRBV5-1 and TRBJ1-4; possibly TRBD1 for D (6 bases). The CDR3 has 15 amino acids. Per germline, CDR1 SGHRS and CDR2 YFSETQ. Trimming removed 0 bases from V and 8 bases from J, with 14 bases in between. CDR3 sequence (DNA): TGCGCCAGCAGCTTGGGGGGACATCGACCAGAAAAACTGTTTTTT. It translates to CASSLGGHRPEKLFF. The variable domain in full, with the rest retrieved from reference TRBV5-1 and TRBJ1-4, is KAGVTQTPRYLIKTRGQQVTLSCSPISGHRSVSWYQQTPGQGLQFLFEYFSETQRNKGNFPGRFSGRQFSNSRSEMNVSTLELGDSALYLCASSLGGHRPEKLFFGSGTQLSVL.

The chain couples TRBV4-2 to TRBJ1-2; the D gene is possibly TRBD1 (6 bases). Trimming took off 1 base at V and 2 bases at J, with 17 bases between the two ends. Germline V CDR1 and CDR2: LGHNA, YNFKEQ. The CDR3 extends over 17 amino acids. The CDR3 region is CASSQGPGGRANYGYTF. Here the CDR3 DNA reads TGTGCCAGCAGCCAAGGTCCCGGGGGCAGGGCGAACTATGGCTACACCTTC.

Of note for this clone: This likely comes from a read error, as the CDR3 has no conserved phenylalanine or tryptophan at its end. The chain carries TRBV29-1 and TRBJ2-7, with TRBD2 as a possible D gene (5 bases). CDR3 length: 12 amino acids. Germline lookup yields CDR1 SQVTM and CDR2 ANQGSEA. V lost 5 bases, J lost 0 bases, and 8 bases lay in between. CDR3 in amino acids: CSVSGNSYEQYL. The DNA for the CDR3 is TGCAGCGTTAGCGGAAACTCCTACGAGCAGTACCTC.

This chain joins TRBV19 and TRBJ2-1; D remains unclear. Germline CDR1 and CDR2: LNHDA and SQIVND (reference sequence). Trimming pared 7 bases from V and 0 bases from J, leaving 19 bases between. This CDR3 region has 17 residues. The CDR3 loop is CASTPNWLPSSYNEQFF. The DNA for the CDR3 is TGTGCCAGTACCCCCAATTGGCTACCGTCCTCCTACAATGAGCAGTTCTTC.

The J gene is TRBJ1-5, the V gene TRBV30; D gene unclear. The germline gives CDR1 GTSNPN, CDR2 SVGIG (reference sequence). V lost 5 bases to trimming and J lost 0 bases, with 8 bases between them. The CDR3 loop spans 13 amino acids. CDR3 region: CAWGTYSNQPQHF. The CDR3 DNA is TGTGCCTGGGGAACTTATAGCAATCAGCCCCAGCATTTT.

There are many counts of this clone. This chain connects TRBV6-5 to TRBJ2-7; D is undetermined. The CDR3 contains 11 residues. Germline V gene sequence: CDR1 MNHEY, CDR2 SVGAGI. V lost 0 bases to trimming and J lost 10 bases, with 7 bases between them. The CDR3 region is CASSYSALQYF. The CDR3 DNA reads TGTGCCAGCAGTTACTCGGCTCTTCAGTACTTC.

This chain links TRBV5-1 with TRBJ2-1, with 7 bases fitting TRBD2. Germline V gives CDR1 SGHRS, CDR2 YFSETQ. Trimming at V came to 3 bases and at J to 5 bases, leaving 11 bases not matched to a gene. This CDR3 comprises 16 residues. The CDR3 reads CASSSLGGAYDNEQFF. As DNA, the CDR3 is TGCGCCAGCAGCTCCCTGGGAGGGGCCTATGACAATGAGCAGTTCTTC.

The chain has TRBV2 and TRBJ2-5; no clear D. CDR3 length: 13 residues. Trimming shortened V by 4 bases and J by 2 bases, and 8 bases separated the two germline ends. Germline V gene lookup returns CDR1 SNHLY and CDR2 FYNNEI. CDR3 region: CASSAGSQETQYF. The CDR3 DNA sequence: TGTGCCAGCAGTGCCGGGTCACAAGAGACCCAGTACTTC.

This chain connects TRBV5-4 to TRBJ1-2; 10 bases align to TRBD1. Germline CDR1 SGHNT, CDR2 YYREEE (reference sequence). The CDR3 sequence is 14 residues long. Trimming cost V 3 bases and J 5 bases; bases outside gene matches: 4. Here the CDR3 reads CASSWDRGNYGYTF. The CDR3 DNA follows: TGTGCCAGCAGCTGGGACAGGGGAAATTATGGCTACACCTTC.

The chain combines TRBV5-1 with TRBJ2-3; D unclear. The germline V and J ends were trimmed by 2 bases and 1 base, with 11 bases remaining between them. Germline assignment: CDR1 SGHRS and CDR2 YFSETQ. The CDR3 loop spans 15 amino acids. For the CDR3, the DNA is TGCGCCAGCAGCTTTGGCGGAGTTGGCACAGATACGCAGTATTTT. Encoded protein: CASSFGGVGTDTQYF.

The CDR3 nucleotides read TGTGCCAGCAGCTATGTCGGACATCCCCCATCACCCCTCCACTTT. Amino acids: CASSYVGHPPSPLHF. The chain links TRBV6-5 to TRBJ1-6; perhaps TRBD1 as D (5 bases). The CDR3 totals 15 residues. Germline V gene sequence: CDR1 MNHEY, CDR2 SVGAGI. V was trimmed by 6 bases and J by 10 bases, leaving 19 bases between them.

The chain is built from TRBV7-2 and TRBJ2-7; TRBD2 matches at 9 bases. Germline CDR1 SGHTA, CDR2 FQGNSA. The CDR3 is 15 residues long. The junction had 12 bases not matched to a gene; V was cut back by 5 bases and J by 7 bases. DNA for the CDR3: TGTGCCAGCAGCCCAGACAGCGGGGGGTCCGGAGAGCAGTACTTC. Translating it yields CASSPDSGGSGEQYF.

The rearrangement links TRBV4-3 to TRBJ1-4; TRBD1 might be the D (5 bases). The CDR3 loop spans 15 amino acids. Between the trimmed V and J ends, which lost 3 bases and 7 bases, there was a span of 15 bases. Germline V gives CDR1 LGHNA, CDR2 YSLEER. This CDR3 is CASSHPGADGEKLFF. CDR3 sequence (DNA): TGCGCCAGCAGCCACCCTGGGGCGGACGGTGAAAAACTGTTTTTT.

The CDR3 here is CASSQDGGRGAFF. CDR3 nucleotide sequence: TGCGCCAGCAGCCAAGACGGGGGGCGAGGCGCTTTCTTT. This chain connects TRBV4-3 to TRBJ1-1; D perhaps matches TRBD1 (6 bases). Germline CDR1 and CDR2: LGHNA and YSLEER. The CDR3 contains 13 residues. Trimming removed 0 bases from V and 11 bases from J, with 13 bases in between.

This clone was observed once. This chain links TRBV6-5 with TRBJ2-7, with 7 bases that match TRBD2. With 0 bases clipped from V and 5 bases from J, the junction kept 7 bases outside the gene matches. The V gene's germline CDR1 is MNHEY and CDR2 SVGAGI. There are 15 residues in the CDR3. The CDR3 DNA follows: TGTGCCAGCAGTTACTCGTGGGGGGAGGGAAACGAGCAGTACTTC. This translates into CASSYSWGEGNEQYF.

This clone came up once. This chain connects TRBV7-9 to TRBJ2-7; 10 nucleotides agree with TRBD1. After removal of 5 bases from V and 4 bases from J, the junction contained 8 bases not matched to a gene. CDR1 SEHNR and CDR2 FQNEAQ come from the germline V gene (reference sequence). The length of the CDR3 is 15 residues. The CDR3 reads CASSESGTGVYEQYF. The CDR3 nucleotides are TGTGCCAGCAGCGAGAGCGGGACAGGGGTTTACGAGCAGTACTTC.

This sequence joins TRBV7-9 and TRBJ2-3, with 9 nucleotides matching TRBD1. The CDR3 covers 18 residues. Germline assignment: CDR1 SEHNR and CDR2 FQNEAQ (reference sequence). Germline trimming cut 5 bases from V and 4 bases from J; bases unmatched to any gene: 16. CDR3 sequence: CASSHGSGTGSKADTQYF. The CDR3, as DNA: TGTGCCAGCAGCCACGGGTCCGGGACAGGGTCCAAGGCAGATACGCAGTATTTT.

This clone was seen once. This chain uses TRBV15 with TRBJ1-4, with a weak D call TRBD1 (5 bases). The germline CDR1 and CDR2 sequences are LNHNV and YYDKDF (reference sequence). This CDR3 has 15 amino acids. Trimming pared 3 bases from V and 5 bases from J, leaving 13 bases between. The chain's CDR3 is CATSSGHDLNEKLFF. The CDR3 nucleotides read TGTGCCACCAGCAGCGGACACGACCTGAATGAAAAACTGTTTTTT.

This clone was detected a few times. This chain links TRBV20-1 with TRBJ1-1, with unresolved D. Between the trimmed V and J ends, which lost 0 bases and 4 bases, there was a span of 3 bases. CDR1 and CDR2 (germline): DFQATT, SNEGSKA (reference sequence). The CDR3 totals 11 residues. The CDR3 spells CSARDTTEAFF. The CDR3 DNA is TGCAGTGCTAGAGATACCACTGAAGCTTTCTTT.

The V call is TRBV7-2, the J call TRBJ1-1; D not resolved. Germline V lookup: CDR1 SGHTA, CDR2 FQGNSA. CDR3 size: 14 residues. Trimming removed 4 bases from V and 1 base from J, with 10 bases in between. The chain's CDR3 is CASSSGPPNTEAFF. For the CDR3, the DNA is TGTGCCAGCAGCTCAGGACCGCCGAACACTGAAGCTTTCTTT.

The chain has TRBV7-6 and TRBJ1-6, with 7 bases matching TRBD1. The CDR3 spans 13 residues. Germline lookup yields CDR1 SGHVS and CDR2 FNYEAQ. Trimming cost V 3 bases and J 13 bases; bases outside gene matches: 6. CDR3 region: CASSLGTVTPLHF. The CDR3 DNA is TGTGCCAGCAGCTTGGGGACAGTGACGCCCCTCCACTTT.